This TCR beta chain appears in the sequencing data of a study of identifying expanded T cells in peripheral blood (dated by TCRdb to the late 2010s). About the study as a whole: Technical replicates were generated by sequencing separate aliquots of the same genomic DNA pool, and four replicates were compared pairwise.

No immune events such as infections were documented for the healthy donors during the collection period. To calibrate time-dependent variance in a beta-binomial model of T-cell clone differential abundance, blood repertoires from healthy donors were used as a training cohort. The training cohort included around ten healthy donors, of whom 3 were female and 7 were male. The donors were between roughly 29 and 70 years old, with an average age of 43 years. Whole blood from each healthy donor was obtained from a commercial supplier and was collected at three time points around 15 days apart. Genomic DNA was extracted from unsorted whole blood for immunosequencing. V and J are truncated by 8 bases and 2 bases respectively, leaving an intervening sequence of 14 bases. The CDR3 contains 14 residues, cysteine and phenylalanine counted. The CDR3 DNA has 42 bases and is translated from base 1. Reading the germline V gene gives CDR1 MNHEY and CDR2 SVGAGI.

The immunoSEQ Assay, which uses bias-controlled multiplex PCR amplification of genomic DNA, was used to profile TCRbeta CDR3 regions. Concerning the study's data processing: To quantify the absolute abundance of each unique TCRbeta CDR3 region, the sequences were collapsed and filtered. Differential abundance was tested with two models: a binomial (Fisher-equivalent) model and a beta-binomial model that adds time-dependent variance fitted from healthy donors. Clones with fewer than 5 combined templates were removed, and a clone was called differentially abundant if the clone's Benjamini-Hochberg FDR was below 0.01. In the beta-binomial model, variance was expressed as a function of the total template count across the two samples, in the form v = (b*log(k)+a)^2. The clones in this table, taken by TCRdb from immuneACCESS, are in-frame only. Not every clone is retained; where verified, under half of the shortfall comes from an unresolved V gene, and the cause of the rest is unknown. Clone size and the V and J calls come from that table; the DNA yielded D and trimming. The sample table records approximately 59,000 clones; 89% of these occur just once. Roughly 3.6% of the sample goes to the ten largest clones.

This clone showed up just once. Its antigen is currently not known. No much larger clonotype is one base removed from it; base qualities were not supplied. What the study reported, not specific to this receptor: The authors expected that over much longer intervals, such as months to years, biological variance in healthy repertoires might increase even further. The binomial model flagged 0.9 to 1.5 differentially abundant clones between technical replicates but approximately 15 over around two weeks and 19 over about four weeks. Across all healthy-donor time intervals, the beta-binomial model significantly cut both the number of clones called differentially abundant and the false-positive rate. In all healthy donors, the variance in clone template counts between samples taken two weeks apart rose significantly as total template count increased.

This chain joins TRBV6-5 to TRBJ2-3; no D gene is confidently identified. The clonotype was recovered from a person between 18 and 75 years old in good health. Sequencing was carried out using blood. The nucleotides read TGTGCCAGCCGCCGCACCTTAAACACAGATACGCAGTATTTT. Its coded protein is CASRRTLNTDTQYF.